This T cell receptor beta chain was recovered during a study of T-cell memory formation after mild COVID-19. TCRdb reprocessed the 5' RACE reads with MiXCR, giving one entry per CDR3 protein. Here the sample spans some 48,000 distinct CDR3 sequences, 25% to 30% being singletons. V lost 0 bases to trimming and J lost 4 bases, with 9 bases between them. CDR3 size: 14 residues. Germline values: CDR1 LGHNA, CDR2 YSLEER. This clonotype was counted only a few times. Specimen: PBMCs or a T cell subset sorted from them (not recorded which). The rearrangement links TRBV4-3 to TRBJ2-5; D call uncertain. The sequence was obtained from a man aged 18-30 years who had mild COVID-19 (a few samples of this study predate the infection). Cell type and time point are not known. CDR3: CASSQEIARETQYF. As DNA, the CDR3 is TGCGCCAGCAGCCAAGAGATAGCCCGAGAGACCCAGTACTTC.